The 2 T cell receptor beta chains presented below share a single source sample, sequenced in a study of blood T cell repertoires in COVID-19. Some clones are missing from TCRdb's copy, which holds only in-frame ones; the method was immunoSEQ multiplex PCR. The sample shows over 90,000 clones, roughly 70% of them seen only once. Sequencing was done on a sample of peripheral blood. Receptors were obtained from a man in his 70s with COVID-19, enrolled during active disease.

This clone was observed a few times. The chain couples TRBV5-1 to TRBJ2-3; D ambiguous. The germline V gene has CDR1 SGHRS and CDR2 YFSETQ. The ends were cut back, 5 bases at V and 2 bases at J, with 9 bases in the middle. This CDR3 is built from 13 residues. The chain's CDR3 is CASRREVTDTQYF. The CDR3 DNA reads as TGCGCCAGCAGACGCGAGGTCACAGATACGCAGTATTTT.

The chain employs TRBV18 and TRBJ2-1, with TRBD2 matching 13 bases. Germline CDR1 is KGHSH and CDR2 is LQKENI. V shed 3 bases, J shed 7 bases, and the junction held 9 bases outside the gene matches. The CDR3 is made up of 17 amino acids. CDR3 coding DNA: TGTGCCAGCTCACCGTCGAGAGGACTAGCGGGAGCAAATGAGCAGTTCTTC. Protein sequence: CASSPSRGLAGANEQFF.